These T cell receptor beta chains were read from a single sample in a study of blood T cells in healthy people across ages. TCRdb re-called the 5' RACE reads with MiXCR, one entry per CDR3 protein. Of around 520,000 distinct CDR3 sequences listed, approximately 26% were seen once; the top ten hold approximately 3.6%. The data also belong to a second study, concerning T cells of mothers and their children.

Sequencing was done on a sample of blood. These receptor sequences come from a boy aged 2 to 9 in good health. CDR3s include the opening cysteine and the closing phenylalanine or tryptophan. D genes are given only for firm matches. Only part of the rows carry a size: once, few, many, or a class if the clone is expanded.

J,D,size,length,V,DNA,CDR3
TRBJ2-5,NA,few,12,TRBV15,TGTGCCACCAGCAGAGGGGGGGAGACCCAGTACTTC,CATSRGGETQYF
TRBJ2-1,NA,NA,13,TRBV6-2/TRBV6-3,TGTGCCAGCAGTTACGGGGATCACAATGAGCAGTTCTTC,CASSYGDHNEQFF
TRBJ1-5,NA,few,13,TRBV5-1,TGCGCCAGCAGCTTGGCGCCCACTCAGCCCCAGCATTTT,CASSLAPTQPQHF
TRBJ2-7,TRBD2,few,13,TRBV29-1,TGCAGCGTTGGAACCGGGACTAGAGACGAGCAGTACTTC,CSVGTGTRDEQYF
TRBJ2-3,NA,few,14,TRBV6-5,TGTGCCAGCAGTGCAGTAACTAGCACAGATACGCAGTATTTT,CASSAVTSTDTQYF
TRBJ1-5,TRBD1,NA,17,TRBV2,TGTGCCAGCACGAAAGAGACAGGAACAGGGGGCAATCAGCCCCAGCATTTT,CASTKETGTGGNQPQHF
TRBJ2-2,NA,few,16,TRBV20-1,TGCAGTGCTAGAGTTAGGGCAGGGTCGAATACCGGGGAGCTGTTTTTT,CSARVRAGSNTGELFF
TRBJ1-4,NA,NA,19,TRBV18,TGTGCCAGCTCACCAATCTTCCAGGGCCTAGGGGCAACTAATGAAAAACTGTTTTTT,CASSPIFQGLGATNEKLFF
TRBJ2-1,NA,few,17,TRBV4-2,TGTGCCAGCAGCCACAATCCGGGAGGCAGGGGTTACAATGAGCAGTTCTTC,CASSHNPGGRGYNEQFF
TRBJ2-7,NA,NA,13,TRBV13,TGTGCCAGCAGCTTCGGGGGTTTCGACGAGCAGTACTTC,CASSFGGFDEQYF
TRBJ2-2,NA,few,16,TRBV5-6,TGTGCCAGCAGCTTGGCCCTCTATCGCTTCACCGGGGAGCTGTTTTTT,CASSLALYRFTGELFF
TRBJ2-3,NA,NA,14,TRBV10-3,TGTGCCATCAGTGAGTCGGGGGGTCCAGATACGCAGTATTTT,CAISESGGPDTQYF
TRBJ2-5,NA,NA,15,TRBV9,TGTGCCAGCAGCGTAGATGACTACCCCTGGATGGCCCAGTACTTC,CASSVDDYPWMAQYF
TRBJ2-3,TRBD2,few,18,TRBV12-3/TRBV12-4,TGTGCCAGCAGTTTAGCCAGAGGACTAGCGGGGATGGCAGATACGCAGTATTTT,CASSLARGLAGMADTQYF
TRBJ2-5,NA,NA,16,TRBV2,TGTGCCAGCGGCCACAACGGGGGCCGGGGAGGAGAGACCCAGTACTTC,CASGHNGGRGGETQYF
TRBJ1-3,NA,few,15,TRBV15,TGTGCCACCAGCAGAGATAGAATCTCTGGAAACACCATATATTTT,CATSRDRISGNTIYF
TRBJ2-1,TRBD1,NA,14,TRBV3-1,TGTGCCAGCAGCCAAACGGACAGGGCGAATGAGCAGTTCTTC,CASSQTDRANEQFF
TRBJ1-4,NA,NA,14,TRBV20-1,TGCAGTGCTAGACGCAACGGCCGTAATGAAAAACTGTTTTTT,CSARRNGRNEKLFF
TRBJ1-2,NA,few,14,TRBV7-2,TGTGCCAGCAGCTTAGTCGCGGGAGACTATGGCTACACCTTC,CASSLVAGDYGYTF
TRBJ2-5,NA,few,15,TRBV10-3,TGTGCCATCAGTGAGTGGGGACTCTCAAAGGAGACCCAGTACTTC,CAISEWGLSKETQYF
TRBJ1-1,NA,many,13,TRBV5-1,TGCGCCAGCAGCTTGGATGGAAGGACTGAAGCTTTCTTT,CASSLDGRTEAFF
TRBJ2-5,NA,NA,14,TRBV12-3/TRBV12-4,TGTGCCACAACTCCGGGGCCAACACAAGAGACCCAGTACTTC,CATTPGPTQETQYF
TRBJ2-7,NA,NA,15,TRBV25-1,TGTGCCAGCAGTGAACGGGGACTGCAATCCTACGAGCAGTACTTC,CASSERGLQSYEQYF
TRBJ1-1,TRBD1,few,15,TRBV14,TGTGCCAGCAGCCTAGGGACAGGTTTAAACACTGAAGCTTTCTTT,CASSLGTGLNTEAFF
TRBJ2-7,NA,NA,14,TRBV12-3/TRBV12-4,TGTGCCAGCAGTCTCGGGACACTGGCTATAGAGCAGTACTTC,CASSLGTLAIEQYF
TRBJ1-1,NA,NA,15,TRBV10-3,TGTGCCATCAGTAACGTAGGCAGCGCCCGATTTGAAGCTTTCTTT,CAISNVGSARFEAFF
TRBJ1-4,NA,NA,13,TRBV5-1,TGCGCCAGCAGCTTGGAAGCCAATGAAAAACTGTTTTTT,CASSLEANEKLFF
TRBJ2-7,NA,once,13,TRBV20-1,TGCAGTGCTAGAGATCCAGGCCTCTACGAGCAGTACTTC,CSARDPGLYEQYF
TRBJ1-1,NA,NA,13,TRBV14,TGTGCCAGCAGCCAAGGGGCGCGGACTGAAGCTTTCTTT,CASSQGARTEAFF
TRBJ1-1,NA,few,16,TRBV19,TGTGCCAGTAGTATCTATTCCCGGGGAACAGGCACTGAAGCTTTCTTT,CASSIYSRGTGTEAFF
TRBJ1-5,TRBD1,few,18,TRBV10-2,TGCGCCAGCAGTGAGGCCGGGACAGGGAGAGGTGGCAATCAGCCCCAGCATTTT,CASSEAGTGRGGNQPQHF
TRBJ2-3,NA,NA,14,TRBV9,TGTGCCAGCAGCGCCAGGGGTCCCACAGATACGCAGTATTTT,CASSARGPTDTQYF
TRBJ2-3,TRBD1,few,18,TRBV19,TGTGCCAGTAGTATTTTCTCCGGACAGGCGACGTACACAGATACGCAGTATTTT,CASSIFSGQATYTDTQYF
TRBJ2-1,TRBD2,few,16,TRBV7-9,TGTGCCAGCAGCTTAGCTAGGACTAGCCGTATCGATGAGCAGTTCTTC,CASSLARTSRIDEQFF
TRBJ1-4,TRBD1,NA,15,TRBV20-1,TGCAGTGCTACACCGGGACAGGGGGCAGAAGAAAAACTGTTTTTT,CSATPGQGAEEKLFF
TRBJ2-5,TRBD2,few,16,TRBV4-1,TGCGCCAGCAGCCCGACTAGCGGGAGGGAGGGAGAGACCCAGTACTTC,CASSPTSGREGETQYF
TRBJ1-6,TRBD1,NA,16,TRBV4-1,TGCGCCAGCAGCCAAGGGGACAGACTTTTCAATTCACCCCTCCACTTT,CASSQGDRLFNSPLHF
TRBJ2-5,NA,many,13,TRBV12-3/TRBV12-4,TGTGCCAGCAGTGCCCGGCTCCAAGAGACCCAGTACTTC,CASSARLQETQYF
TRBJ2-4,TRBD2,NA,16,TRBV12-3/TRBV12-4,TGTGCCAGCAGCTTATTCGGGACTAGCGGCAAAAACATTCAGTACTTC,CASSLFGTSGKNIQYF
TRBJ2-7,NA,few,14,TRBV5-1,TGCGCCAGCAGCGCTCCAGGGGCCATATACGAGCAGTACTTC,CASSAPGAIYEQYF
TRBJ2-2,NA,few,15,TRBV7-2,TGTGCCAGCAGCTTAAGTGTCCTGGGCACCGGGGAGCTGTTTTTT,CASSLSVLGTGELFF
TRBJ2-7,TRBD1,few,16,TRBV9,TGTGCCAGCAGCGTTAGCGCCGGGACAGGGACCTACGAGCAGTACTTC,CASSVSAGTGTYEQYF
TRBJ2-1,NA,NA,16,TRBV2,TGTGCCAGCAGTGACGAGGGTTTCAGCTCCTACAATGAGCAGTTCTTC,CASSDEGFSSYNEQFF
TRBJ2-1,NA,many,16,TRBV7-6,TGTGCCAGCAGCTTATGGGGGGACGCGGCCTACAATGAGCAGTTCTTC,CASSLWGDAAYNEQFF
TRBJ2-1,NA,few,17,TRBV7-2,TGTGCCAGCAGCTTAGAGTGGGGACTTTCCTCCTACAATGAGCAGTTCTTC,CASSLEWGLSSYNEQFF
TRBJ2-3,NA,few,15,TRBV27,TGTGCCAGCAGTTTTCTACCCGCGAGCACAGATACGCAGTATTTT,CASSFLPASTDTQYF
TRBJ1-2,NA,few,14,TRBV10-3,TGTGCCATCAAGGAGGGCAGACTAAACTATGGCTACACCTTC,CAIKEGRLNYGYTF
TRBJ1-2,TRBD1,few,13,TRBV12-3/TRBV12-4,TGTGCCAGCAGTTTAGCGGGACAGGCTGGCTACACCTTC,CASSLAGQAGYTF
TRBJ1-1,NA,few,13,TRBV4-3,TGCGCCAGCAGCCCCCGGGCGGGCACTGAAGCTTTCTTT,CASSPRAGTEAFF
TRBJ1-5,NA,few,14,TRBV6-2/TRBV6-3,TGTGCCTCCCTCCCCGGGGGGCTTTATCAGCCCCAGCATTTT,CASLPGGLYQPQHF
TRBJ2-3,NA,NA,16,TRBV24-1,TGTGCCACCAGTGATGACCGGGAACAGTCCACAGATACGCAGTATTTT,CATSDDREQSTDTQYF
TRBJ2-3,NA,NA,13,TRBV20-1,TGCAGTGCTAGTCGACCTAGCACAGATACGCAGTATTTT,CSASRPSTDTQYF
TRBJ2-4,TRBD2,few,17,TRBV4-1,TGCGCCAGCAGCCAAGACGTGCGGGGGGGCAGGATCAGCATTCAGTACTTC,CASSQDVRGGRISIQYF
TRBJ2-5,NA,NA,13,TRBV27,TGTGCCAGCAGAACACGGGGCCAAGAGACCCAGTACTTC,CASRTRGQETQYF
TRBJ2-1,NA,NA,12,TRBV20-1,TGCAGTGCTAGTAAGTTCTACAATGAGCAGTTCTTC,CSASKFYNEQFF
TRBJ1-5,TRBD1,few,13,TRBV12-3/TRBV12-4,TGTGCCAGCAGAGTACAGGGGGACCAGCCCCAGCATTTT,CASRVQGDQPQHF
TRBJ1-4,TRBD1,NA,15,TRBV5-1,TGCGCCAGCAGTTTGGGGACAGTTGCTAATGAAAAACTGTTTTTT,CASSLGTVANEKLFF
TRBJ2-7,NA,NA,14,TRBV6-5,TGTGCCAGCAGTTACGGGCAGGGAGTAGGAGAGCAGTACTTC,CASSYGQGVGEQYF
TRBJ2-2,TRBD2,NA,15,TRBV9,TGTGCCAGCAGCGGTAGCGGGGGGAACACCGGGGAGCTGTTTTTT,CASSGSGGNTGELFF
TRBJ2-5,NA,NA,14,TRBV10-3,TGTGCCATCAGTGACGGCAGTTACCAAGAGACCCAGTACTTC,CAISDGSYQETQYF